A single sample gave rise to the 24 T cell receptor beta chains below, sequenced in a study of PD-L1 blockade in urothelial cancer. The assay was immunoSEQ multiplex PCR, and TCRdb's table has in-frame clones only and misses some. Of under 120,000 clones listed, approximately 85% are singletons. Sequenced material: PBMCs, taken around atezolizumab (anti-PD-L1) treatment. The source of these receptors is a man aged 50 to 60 with urothelial cancer.

The chain recombines TRBV7-9 with TRBJ2-1, with D unclear. Trimming cost V 10 bases and J 1 base, with 8 bases left between them. Germline V gene data show CDR1 as SEHNR and CDR2 as FQNEAQ (reference sequence). This CDR3 region has 12 residues. The CDR3 nucleotides are TGTGCCACCGAGCTATCCTACAATGAGCAGTTCTTC. Its protein is CATELSYNEQFF.

The V call is TRBV11-1, the J call TRBJ2-5; TRBD1 might be the D (5 bases). V dropped 3 bases and J dropped 2 bases, with 19 bases sitting between them. CDR1 and CDR2 from the germline V gene are SGHAT and FQDESV (reference sequence). This CDR3 has 17 amino acids. In DNA form, the CDR3 reads TGTGCCAGCAGCTTTGCTCAGGGCCGAACCTTTCAAGAGACCCAGTACTTC. Translation gives CASSFAQGRTFQETQYF.

The chain combines TRBV7-9 with TRBJ2-1; TRBD2 aligns across 8 bases. V shed 5 bases and J 4 bases; nucleotides not matched to a gene: 13. CDR1 is SEHNR and CDR2 is FQNEAQ in the germline V gene (reference sequence). The CDR3 has 17 amino acids. For the CDR3, the DNA is TGTGCCAGCAGCCCTATCGGAGCGGGAGATCGGTACAATGAGCAGTTCTTC. Translated: CASSPIGAGDRYNEQFF.

This chain connects TRBV7-9 to TRBJ2-7, with 8 bases fitting TRBD1. Germline V gene data show CDR1 as SEHNR and CDR2 as FQNEAQ (reference sequence). The length of the CDR3 is 16 residues. The ends lost 4 bases at V and 0 bases at J; junction bases unmatched: 8. As DNA, the CDR3 is TGTGCCAGCAGCTCAACAGGGGGGTTAAGCTCCTACGAGCAGTACTTC. Translation: CASSSTGGLSSYEQYF.

The V and J genes are TRBV5-8 and TRBJ1-5; D is perhaps TRBD1 (6 bases). Trimming cost V 5 bases and J 9 bases, with 15 bases left between them. Germline V lookup: CDR1 SGHTS, CDR2 YDEGEE. This CDR3 contains 13 residues. CDR3 protein: CASRPRGGRPQHF. CDR3 DNA sequence: TGTGCCAGCAGACCCCGTGGGGGCCGGCCCCAGCATTTT.

This clone has a single count. The chain joins TRBV28 to TRBJ1-2; D is undetermined. Trimming pared 7 bases from V and 8 bases from J, leaving 17 bases between. The CDR3 runs 13 residues. Germline loops: CDR1 MDHEN, CDR2 SYDVKM. CDR3 amino acids: CASTIHRSYGYTF. CDR3 nucleotide sequence: TGTGCCAGCACCATTCACCGGTCTTACGGCTACACCTTC.

The chain links TRBV5-1 to TRBJ2-5, with 10 bases aligning to TRBD2. Losses at the gene ends were 0 bases for V and 5 bases for J; bases not matched to a gene: 4. Germline CDR1 SGHRS, CDR2 YFSETQ. This CDR3 is built from 15 residues. The CDR3 sequence is CASSLAASGSETQYF. The CDR3 DNA reads TGCGCCAGCAGCTTGGCCGCTAGCGGGAGTGAGACCCAGTACTTC.

J is TRBJ1-2 and V is TRBV28; 8 bases match TRBD1. Germline V lookup: CDR1 MDHEN, CDR2 SYDVKM. J was trimmed by 8 bases and V by 2 bases; bases with no gene match: 7. The CDR3 contains 14 residues. CDR3 region: CASSLTGGKQGYTF. The CDR3 bases are TGTGCCAGCAGTTTAACAGGGGGGAAACAGGGCTACACCTTC.

This chain links TRBV19 with TRBJ1-1, with TRBD1 identical over 9 bases. CDR1 is LNHDA, CDR2 SQIVND, per germline (reference sequence). Trimming took 4 bases from V and 1 from J; bases not matched to a gene: 4. The CDR3 runs 15 residues. The CDR3 DNA follows: TGTGCCAGTAGTACATGGGGACAGGGGAACACTGAAGCTTTCTTT. Translation: CASSTWGQGNTEAFF.

V and J are TRBV11-3 and TRBJ2-3; perhaps TRBD1 as D (5 bases). Deletions cut 1 base from V and 0 bases from J, with 11 bases between. Germline CDR1 reads SGHNT; CDR2 reads YENEEA. The CDR3 has 16 residues. The CDR3 DNA reads TGTGCCAGCAGCTTAGGTGGGTGGACAAGCACAGATACGCAGTATTTT. This encodes CASSLGGWTSTDTQYF.

The gene calls are TRBV7-9 and TRBJ2-7; D gene uncertain. V lost 5 bases and J 2 bases, leaving 10 bases between the germline ends. Germline loops: CDR1 SEHNR, CDR2 FQNEAQ (reference sequence). This CDR3 has 13 residues. The CDR3 loop is CASSLTYPYEQYF. The CDR3 nucleotides read TGTGCCAGCAGCCTGACATACCCCTACGAGCAGTACTTC.

The CDR3 nucleotides read TGCGCCAGCAGTGTTGGGGGCCCGAACACTGAAGCTTTCTTT. This translates into CASSVGGPNTEAFF. The chain couples TRBV10-1 to TRBJ1-1; D possibly corresponds to TRBD1 (6 bases). The CDR3 totals 14 residues. Germline CDR1 is WNHNN and CDR2 is SYGVQD (reference sequence). Trimming stripped 4 bases from V and 1 base from J, with 10 bases between.

This sequence joins TRBV5-6 and TRBJ1-6; D is unclear. The CDR3 sequence is 16 residues long. CDR1 is SGHDT and CDR2 is YYEEEE in the germline V gene. Trimming pared 1 base from V and 0 bases from J, leaving 8 bases between. The CDR3 DNA is TGTGCCAGCAGCTTGAGCCCGAGCTCCTATAATTCACCCCTCCACTTT. Its translation: CASSLSPSSYNSPLHF.

This chain joins TRBV6-4 and TRBJ1-5; D is unclear. Germline V gene sequence: CDR1 MRHNA, CDR2 SNTAGT. V was shortened by 4 bases and J by 0 bases, with 16 bases between the two germline ends. The CDR3 is made up of 17 amino acids. CDR3 amino acids: CASSVRSPSYSNQPQHF. In DNA form, the CDR3 reads TGTGCCAGCAGTGTTCGGTCACCCTCTTATAGCAATCAGCCCCAGCATTTT.

This clone has a single count. This chain connects TRBV11-2 to TRBJ2-3, with 11 bases identical to TRBD2. Trimming at V came to 5 bases and at J to 2 bases, leaving 6 bases not matched to a gene. Germline CDR1 reads SGHAT; CDR2 reads FQNNGV. This CDR3 spans 16 amino acids. CDR3 sequence reads: CASSASSGRTTDTQYF. Written as DNA, the CDR3 is TGTGCCAGCAGCGCCTCTAGCGGGAGGACCACAGATACGCAGTATTTT.

The chain recombines TRBV7-3 with TRBJ2-7, with TRBD2 as a possible D gene (6 bases). The CDR3 runs 14 residues. V lost 1 base and J 2 bases, leaving 9 bases between the germline ends. Looked up from germline, CDR1 is SGHTA and CDR2 is FQGTGA. CDR3 loop: CASSLMGGPYEQYF. The CDR3 DNA follows: TGTGCCAGCAGCTTAATGGGGGGACCCTACGAGCAGTACTTC.

The chain combines TRBV23-1 with TRBJ2-7; 9 positions match TRBD1. TRBV23-1 has ORF status, its function being uncertain. This CDR3 spans 14 amino acids. The trim removed 2 bases at V and 2 bases at J, leaving 1 base unmatched. The CDR3 DNA sequence: TGCGCCAGCAGTCAAAGGGACAGGGCCTACGAGCAGTACTTC. Translating gives CASSQRDRAYEQYF.

The chain couples TRBV6-5 to TRBJ2-7, with 8 bases matching TRBD1. This CDR3 contains 15 residues. Germline V gives CDR1 MNHEY, CDR2 SVGAGI. The J segment lost 2 bases and the V segment lost 5 bases, leaving 8 bases of the junction unmatched. The CDR3 loop reads CASSNPTGAAYEQYF. The CDR3, as DNA: TGTGCCAGCAGTAATCCGACAGGGGCAGCCTACGAGCAGTACTTC.

On this clone: The same CDR3 also results from other DNA sequences found in this sample. This chain links TRBV5-4 with TRBJ2-7; TRBD2 might be the D (6 bases). Germline V gene lookup returns CDR1 SGHNT and CDR2 YYREEE (reference sequence). Trimming stripped 0 bases from V and 5 bases from J, with 12 bases between. CDR3 length: 14 amino acids. In DNA, the CDR3 is TGTGCCAGCAGCTTGGATGGGAGGCGGAACGAGCAGTACTTC. The encoded protein is CASSLDGRRNEQYF.

In its sample, this clone was seen once. Other DNA sequences in this specimen translate into the identical CDR3. The chain couples TRBV5-1 to TRBJ2-2, with TRBD1 matching 7 bases. CDR3 length: 15 amino acids. V gave up 2 bases and J gave up 0 bases; unmatched junction bases: 1. Germline V gene data show CDR1 as SGHRS and CDR2 as YFSETQ. CDR3 in DNA: TGCGCCAGCAGCTTAGGGACAGCGAACACCGGGGAGCTGTTTTTT. Translation gives CASSLGTANTGELFF.

This clone occurred a few times. This chain links TRBV6-5 with TRBJ2-5; TRBD2 matches 7 bases. The CDR3 runs 16 residues. With V trimmed by 0 bases and J by 2 bases, 6 bases remained unmatched. Per germline, CDR1 MNHEY and CDR2 SVGAGI. The DNA for the CDR3 is TGTGCCAGCAGTTACTCCCTGACTAGCCGTCAAGAGACCCAGTACTTC. Its protein product is CASSYSLTSRQETQYF.

The chain employs TRBV11-2 and TRBJ2-1, with TRBD2 matching 12 bases. V shed 0 bases, J shed 14 bases, and the junction held 8 bases outside the gene matches. CDR1 and CDR2 from the germline V gene are SGHAT and FQNNGV. The CDR3 is 15 residues long. The CDR3 is CASSLDGTSGSFKFF. CDR3 nucleotide sequence: TGTGCCAGCAGCTTAGATGGGACTAGCGGGTCCTTTAAGTTCTTC.

This chain links TRBV7-9 with TRBJ2-2; the D gene is possibly TRBD2 (5 bases). V was shortened by 6 bases and J by 1 base, with 9 bases between the two germline ends. This CDR3 spans 14 amino acids. In germline, CDR1 is SEHNR, CDR2 FQNEAQ (reference sequence). CDR3 sequence reads: CASRRTQNTGELFF. CDR3 nucleotides: TGTGCCAGCAGACGGACTCAGAACACCGGGGAGCTGTTTTTT.

The rearrangement uses TRBV5-1 and TRBJ2-3; the match to TRBD2 covers 7 bases. The germline V gene has CDR1 SGHRS and CDR2 YFSETQ. Unmatched junction bases numbered 11, after V lost 4 bases and J lost 3 bases. The CDR3 has 16 amino acids. CDR3 residues: CASSTGPGGGTDTQYF. CDR3 bases: TGCGCCAGCAGCACGGGACCTGGGGGGGGGACAGATACGCAGTATTTT.